Each of the 23 T cell receptor beta chains below was sequenced from the same sample in a study of blood T cell repertoires in COVID-19 (dated by TCRdb to 2020 to 2021). Preparation of the library involved the immunoSEQ multiplex PCR assay. TCRdb mirrors the immuneACCESS table, restricted to in-frame sequences. Some clones are absent from its copies; in checked studies, under half trace to an unresolved V gene, and the reason for the others is unknown. The sample table holds 150,000 to 190,000 clones, of which approximately 84% were seen once. Clones ranked in the top ten supply 7% to 10% of the sample. Sequencing was done on a sample of peripheral blood. These TCRs come from a woman aged 55-75 years with COVID-19, enrolled during active disease.

This clone was counted a few times. This chain links TRBV25-1 with TRBJ1-3, with a tentative D call TRBD1 (5 bases). With 10 bases removed from V and 5 bases from J, the gap between germline ends came to 18 bases. Per the germline V gene, CDR1 is MGHDK and CDR2 is SYGVNS. The CDR3 loop spans 14 amino acids. The CDR3 DNA is TGTGCCACTGGGGGGGGGAGGGCGAGAAACACCATATATTTT. Translating gives CATGGGRARNTIYF.

The chain links TRBV5-1 to TRBJ2-7, with TRBD1 identical over 9 bases. The CDR3 spans 14 residues. The ends lost 4 bases at V and 5 bases at J; junction bases unmatched: 7. The germline CDR1 and CDR2 sequences are SGHRS and YFSETQ. Here the CDR3 DNA reads TGCGCCAGCAGCCCTGGACAGGGGATTCACGAGCAGTACTTC. Residues: CASSPGQGIHEQYF.

J is TRBJ1-1 and V is TRBV6-1; 7 positions match TRBD1. V trimming: 0 bases; J trimming: 5 bases; junction bases outside the gene matches: 6. This CDR3 region has 15 residues. Germline lookup yields CDR1 MNHNS and CDR2 SASEGT. CDR3 coding DNA: TGTGCCAGCAGTGAAGCGGCGACAGGGAGGACTGAAGCTTTCTTT. It translates to CASSEAATGRTEAFF.

This clone was seen a handful of times. V usage is TRBV5-1 and J usage is TRBJ1-5; 7 positions match TRBD1. This CDR3 region has 15 residues. Germline V gene lookup returns CDR1 SGHRS and CDR2 YFSETQ. The J segment lost 4 bases and the V segment lost 4 bases, leaving 8 bases of the junction unmatched. The CDR3 region is CASSPSWDSNQPQHF. The CDR3 nucleotides are TGCGCCAGCAGCCCATCCTGGGACAGTAATCAGCCCCAGCATTTT.

This clone showed up just once. The gene calls are TRBV27 and TRBJ1-3; the D gene is possibly TRBD1 (6 bases). CDR1 is MNHEY, CDR2 SMNVEV, per germline (reference sequence). The CDR3 has 14 residues. Trimming removed 4 bases from V and 3 bases from J, with 10 bases in between. The CDR3 region is CASSSTGIGNTIYF. CDR3 in DNA: TGTGCCAGCAGTTCAACAGGGATTGGAAACACCATATATTTT.

The chain joins TRBV18 to TRBJ1-1; no firm D call. Trimming removed 2 bases from V and 5 bases from J, with 21 bases in between. CDR3 length: 17 residues. Germline CDR1 KGHSH, CDR2 LQKENI. The CDR3 reads CASSPSLSGKGNTEAFF. The CDR3, as DNA: TGTGCCAGCTCACCATCCTTGTCGGGGAAAGGGAATACTGAAGCTTTCTTT.

The rearrangement joins TRBV5-1 to TRBJ1-2; 7 bases are shared with TRBD1. Germline CDR1 and CDR2: SGHRS and YFSETQ. V lost 4 bases to trimming and J lost 8 bases; unmatched junction nucleotides: 14. The CDR3 loop spans 15 amino acids. This CDR3 reads CASSPSPGTALGYTF. CDR3 nucleotide sequence: TGCGCCAGCAGCCCCAGTCCCGGGACAGCCTTGGGCTACACCTTC.

V and J are TRBV24-1 and TRBJ1-1, with D possibly matching TRBD1 (5 bases). The CDR3 length is 14 residues. In germline, CDR1 is KGHDR, CDR2 SFDVKD. V gave up 7 bases and J gave up 5 bases, with 16 bases separating them. In DNA form, the CDR3 reads TGTGCCACCAGGGGTGGGGCAGGGAAAACTGAAGCTTTCTTT. Translation: CATRGGAGKTEAFF.

The J gene is TRBJ2-2, the V gene TRBV7-9; D might be TRBD1 (5 bases). This CDR3 is 15 amino acids long. V dropped 5 bases and J dropped 6 bases, with 16 bases sitting between them. CDR1 SEHNR and CDR2 FQNEAQ come from the germline V gene (reference sequence). DNA of the CDR3: TGTGCCAGCAGCCCCGTGAAGGGGTATCCCGGGGAGCTGTTTTTT. Its translation: CASSPVKGYPGELFF.

This clone has just a few counts. This CDR3 reads CASSPSGSRGFLGYTF. CDR3 in DNA: TGTGCCAGCAGCCCTAGTGGGAGTCGGGGGTTCCTCGGCTACACCTTC. The chain is built from TRBV11-2 and TRBJ1-2; tentative D call: TRBD1 (5 bases). Trimming pared 5 bases from V and 8 bases from J, leaving 24 bases between. CDR1 is SGHAT, CDR2 FQNNGV, per germline. This CDR3 has 16 amino acids.

For the CDR3, the DNA is TGTGCCAGCAGCCAAGATCAGGGTAACTATGGCTACACCTTC. It codes for CASSQDQGNYGYTF. V usage is TRBV3-1 (or the pseudogene TRBV3-2) and J usage is TRBJ1-2, with D maybe TRBD1 (5 bases). CDR1 LGHDT and CDR2 YNNKEL come from the germline V gene (reference sequence). This CDR3 region has 14 residues. V was trimmed by 0 bases and J by 1 base, leaving 6 bases between them.

The gene calls are TRBV5-1 and TRBJ1-1, with D perhaps TRBD1 (6 bases). The germline gives CDR1 SGHRS, CDR2 YFSETQ. Trimming removed 7 bases from V and 5 bases from J, with 15 bases in between. This CDR3 spans 13 amino acids. The CDR3 DNA sequence: TGCGCCAGCCGTACAGGGTACATAACTGAAGCTTTCTTT. Translated: CASRTGYITEAFF.

The V and J genes are TRBV5-4 and TRBJ1-1; 8 bases match TRBD1. Losses at the gene ends were 4 bases for V and 0 bases for J; bases not matched to a gene: 2. CDR3 length equals 14 residues. Germline assignment: CDR1 SGHNT and CDR2 YYREEE (reference sequence). The CDR3 DNA sequence: TGTGCCAGCAGCATGGACAGGGTGAACACTGAAGCTTTCTTT. Amino acid sequence: CASSMDRVNTEAFF.

The V gene is TRBV29-1, the J gene TRBJ1-5; a possible D gene is TRBD1 (6 bases). V lost 3 bases to trimming and J lost 7 bases, with 13 bases between them. Germline V gene lookup returns CDR1 SQVTM and CDR2 ANQGSEA. The CDR3 runs to 13 residues. The CDR3 coding sequence is TGCAGCGTTGACCCAGGGGCCGGACAGCCCCAGCATTTT. This translates into CSVDPGAGQPQHF.

The V gene is TRBV5-1, the J gene TRBJ1-4; 7 bases map to TRBD1. CDR3 length equals 16 residues. From germline, CDR1 is SGHRS and CDR2 YFSETQ. The V and J ends lost 3 bases and 2 bases, in that order; junction bases with no gene match: 7. CDR3 bases: TGCGCCAGCAGCTCAAGACAGGGCGAGACTAATGAAAAACTGTTTTTT. It specifies CASSSRQGETNEKLFF.

This clone has more than one count but fewer than ten. CDR3 in amino acids: CATSDFGRGVGFQETQYF. The CDR3 DNA reads as TGTGCCACCAGTGATTTTGGACGGGGGGTCGGATTCCAAGAGACCCAGTACTTC. V is TRBV24-1 and J is TRBJ2-5, with 7 bases that match TRBD2. Germline trimming cut 1 base from V and 1 base from J; bases unmatched to any gene: 11. The CDR3 runs to 18 residues. Germline V gives CDR1 KGHDR, CDR2 SFDVKD.

The rearrangement uses TRBV7-3 and TRBJ2-2; weak D call: TRBD2 (6 bases). This CDR3 has 14 amino acids. The V and J ends lost 2 bases and 5 bases respectively, with 9 bases between them. Germline CDR1 and CDR2: SGHTA and FQGTGA. CDR3 protein: CASSLLARTGELFF. CDR3 bases: TGTGCCAGCAGCTTACTAGCGAGGACCGGGGAGCTGTTTTTT.

The rearrangement links TRBV5-1 to TRBJ2-7, with D possibly TRBD2 on 6 matching bases. The CDR3 is made up of 15 amino acids. Trimming took 4 bases from V and 4 from J, leaving 18 bases between them. The germline V gene has CDR1 SGHRS and CDR2 YFSETQ. CDR3 bases: TGCGCCAGCAGCCCCGGGACGGGAGTGGGTTACGAGCAGTACGTC. As protein: CASSPGTGVGYEQYV.

V is TRBV28 and J is TRBJ2-1; unclear D gene. Germline CDR1 MDHEN, CDR2 SYDVKM. Trimming took 3 bases from V and 0 from J, leaving 9 bases between them. CDR3 length equals 15 residues. This CDR3 is CASSFSLSSYNEQFF. The CDR3 nucleotides read TGTGCCAGCAGTTTCTCGTTGAGCTCCTACAATGAGCAGTTCTTC.

The chain carries TRBV6-4 and TRBJ1-5, with 11 positions matching TRBD1. The CDR3 runs to 14 residues. Trimming at V came to 10 bases and at J to 5 bases, leaving 7 bases not matched to a gene. Looked up from germline, CDR1 is MRHNA and CDR2 is SNTAGT. CDR3 in amino acids: CATVGQGAYQPQHF. The CDR3 DNA is TGTGCCACCGTAGGACAGGGGGCTTATCAGCCCCAGCATTTT.

V is TRBV2 and J is TRBJ1-3, with D possibly matching TRBD1 (6 bases). This CDR3 region has 13 residues. Germline CDR1 SNHLY, CDR2 FYNNEI. Trimming pared 9 bases from V and 5 bases from J, leaving 14 bases between. DNA for the CDR3: TGTGCCAGTTCCGGGACACCTAGAAACACCATATATTTT. As protein: CASSGTPRNTIYF.

V usage is TRBV11-3 and J usage is TRBJ2-1; tentatively, D is TRBD2 (6 bases). The V end was cut by 1 base, the J end by 2 bases, with 9 bases between. CDR1 and CDR2 from the germline V gene are SGHNT and YENEEA. The CDR3 has 15 amino acids. The CDR3 region is CASSLVAGPYNEQFF. In DNA, the CDR3 is TGTGCCAGCAGCTTAGTGGCGGGACCCTACAATGAGCAGTTCTTC.

The CDR3 here is CASRRGGANPHEQFF. The CDR3 bases are TGTGCCAGCAGGAGAGGGGGGGCGAATCCGCATGAGCAGTTCTTC. The chain combines TRBV6-5 with TRBJ2-1; possibly TRBD2 for D (7 bases). This CDR3 comprises 15 residues. Between the trimmed V and J ends, which lost 6 bases and 8 bases, there was a span of 20 bases. CDR1 is MNHEY and CDR2 is SVGAGI in the germline V gene.